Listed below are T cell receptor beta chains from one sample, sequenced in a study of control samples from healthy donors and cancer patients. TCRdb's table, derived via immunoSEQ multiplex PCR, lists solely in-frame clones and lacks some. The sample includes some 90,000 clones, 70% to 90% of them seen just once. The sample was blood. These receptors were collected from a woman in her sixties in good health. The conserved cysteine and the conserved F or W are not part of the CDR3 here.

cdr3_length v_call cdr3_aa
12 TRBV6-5 ASSMSEAQETQY
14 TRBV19 ASSTSAGALKGPLH
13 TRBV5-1 ASSLNSNSGNTIY
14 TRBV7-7 ASSPLVGGLADTQY
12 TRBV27 ASRGQGRLYEQY
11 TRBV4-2 ASPYTKNTEAF
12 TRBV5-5 ASSPQGSLQPQH
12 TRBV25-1 ASSDRGVNEKLF
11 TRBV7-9 ASSPIRTETQY
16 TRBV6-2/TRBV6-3 ASSYSGLAGGLIWEQY
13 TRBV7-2 ASSPAGGASDTQY
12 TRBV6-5 ASSYSRQGLPQH
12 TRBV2 ASSEAGGPETQY
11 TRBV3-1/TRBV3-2 ASSQGEPDTQY
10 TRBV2 ASNRRGGTQY
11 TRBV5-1 ASSLPGSTEAF
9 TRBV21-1 ASSSSPDRF
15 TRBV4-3 ASSHYITGQGNSPLH
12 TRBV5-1 ASSPGLSNQPQH
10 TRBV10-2 ASAGPYNEQF
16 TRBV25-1 ASSEDPTTGSSGNTIY
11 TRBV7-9 ANLTGWRVKAF
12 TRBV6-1 ASSPTGLGTEAF
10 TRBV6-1 ASRYMVTEAF
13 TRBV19 ASSDGQGGIYEQY
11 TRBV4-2 ASSIRTGPEAF
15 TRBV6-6 ASSLSGDSNSGNTIY
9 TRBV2 ASSVSNEQF
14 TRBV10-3 AISESGQGLNSPLH
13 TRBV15 ATSRDRGRGQPQH
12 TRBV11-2 ASSLGRGGYEQY
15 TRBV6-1 ASSGTSGESYQETQY
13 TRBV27 ASSLSNVPGVTQY
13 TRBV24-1 ATSDRFGSQETQY
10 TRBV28 ASSLFGQGLH
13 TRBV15 ATSRDGGYTGELF
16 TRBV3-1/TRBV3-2 ASSQGTSGGPRRNIQY
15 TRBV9 ASSVPTSNLAKNIQY
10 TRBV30 AWSVMSTEAF
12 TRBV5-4 ASSFELALDTQY
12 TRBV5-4 ASSLWGVRYEQY
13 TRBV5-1 ASSLGQPTLDTQY
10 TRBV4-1 ASSQPGFAQY
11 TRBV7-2 ASSLLRGTEAF
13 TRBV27 ASSTFPGQISPLH
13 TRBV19 ASSMRGSSGDTQY